This T cell receptor beta chain was documented in a study of cytomegalovirus exposure and HLA in healthy donors. About the research overall: Falling in the Caucasian-associated ancestry cluster were approximately 84% of some 400 genotyped donors.

Vbeta (60) and Jbeta (13) primers were used in the PCR. In the authors' workflow: Unique TCR beta chains numbered approximately 76 million in a later analysis, with approximately 10 million shared. Profiling relied on immunoSEQ multiplex PCR, and the TCRdb table lists in-frame clones only, not all of them. V and J calls and clone size are copied from that table; D and trimming were computed from the DNA. Seen in this sample are about 120,000 clones; the ten most common clones hold 6.8%. The donors comprised healthy bone marrow donors. Germline lookup yields CDR1 SGHDT and CDR2 YYEEEE. The CDR3 is 14 amino acids. Germline trimming cut 4 bases from V and 3 bases from J; bases unmatched to any gene: 6.

Sequencing was carried out using PBMCs. The V and J genes are TRBV5-6 and TRBJ2-7, with 8 nucleotides matching TRBD2. The origin of this receptor is a man aged 35 to 55 in good health and CMV-seropositive. CDR3 nucleotides: TGTGCCAGCAGCCAGGGACTAGAGTACTACGAGCAGTACTTC. Translation: CASSQGLEYYEQYF.